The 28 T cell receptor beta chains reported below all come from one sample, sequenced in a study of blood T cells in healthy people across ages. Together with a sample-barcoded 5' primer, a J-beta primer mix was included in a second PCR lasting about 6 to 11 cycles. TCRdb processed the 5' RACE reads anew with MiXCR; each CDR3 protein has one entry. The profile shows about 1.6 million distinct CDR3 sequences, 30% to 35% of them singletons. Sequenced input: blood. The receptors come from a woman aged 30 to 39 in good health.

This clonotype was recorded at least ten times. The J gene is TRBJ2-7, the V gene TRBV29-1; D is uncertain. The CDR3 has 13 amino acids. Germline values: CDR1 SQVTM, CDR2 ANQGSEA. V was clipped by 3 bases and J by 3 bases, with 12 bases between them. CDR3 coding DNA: TGCAGCGTTGAGGTTCCCACGAACTACGAGCAGTACTTC. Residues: CSVEVPTNYEQYF.

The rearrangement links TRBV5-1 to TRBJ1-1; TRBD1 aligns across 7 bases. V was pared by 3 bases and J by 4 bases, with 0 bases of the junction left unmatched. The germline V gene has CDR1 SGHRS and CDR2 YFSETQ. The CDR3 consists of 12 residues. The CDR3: CASSWDSTEAFF. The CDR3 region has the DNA TGCGCCAGCAGCTGGGACAGCACTGAAGCTTTCTTT.

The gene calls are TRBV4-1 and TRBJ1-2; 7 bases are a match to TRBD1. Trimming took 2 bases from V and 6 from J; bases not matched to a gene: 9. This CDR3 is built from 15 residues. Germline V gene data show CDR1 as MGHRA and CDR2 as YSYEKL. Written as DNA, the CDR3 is TGCGCCAGCAGCCAATCCGACAGGGATGGGAATGGCTACACCTTC. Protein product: CASSQSDRDGNGYTF.

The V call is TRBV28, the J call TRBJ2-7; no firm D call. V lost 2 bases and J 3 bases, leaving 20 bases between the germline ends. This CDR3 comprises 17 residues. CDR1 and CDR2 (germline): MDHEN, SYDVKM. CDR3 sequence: CASSLNLEEKPIYEQYF. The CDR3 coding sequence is TGTGCCAGCAGTTTAAACCTCGAAGAGAAGCCAATCTACGAGCAGTACTTC.

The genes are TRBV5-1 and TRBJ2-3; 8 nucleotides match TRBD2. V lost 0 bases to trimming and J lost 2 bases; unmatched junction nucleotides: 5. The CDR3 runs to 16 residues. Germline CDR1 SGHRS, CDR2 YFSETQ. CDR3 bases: TGCGCCAGCAGCTTGGGGGGTAGCGGGATCACAGATACGCAGTATTTT. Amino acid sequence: CASSLGGSGITDTQYF.

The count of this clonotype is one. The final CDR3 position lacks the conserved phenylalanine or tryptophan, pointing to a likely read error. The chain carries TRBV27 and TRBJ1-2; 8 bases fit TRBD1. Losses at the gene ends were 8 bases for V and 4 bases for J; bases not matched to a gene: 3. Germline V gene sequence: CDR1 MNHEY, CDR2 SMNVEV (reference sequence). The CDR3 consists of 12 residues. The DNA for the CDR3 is TGTGCCAGCGGTACAGGGGGCTATGGCTACACCTGC. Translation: CASGTGGYGYTC.

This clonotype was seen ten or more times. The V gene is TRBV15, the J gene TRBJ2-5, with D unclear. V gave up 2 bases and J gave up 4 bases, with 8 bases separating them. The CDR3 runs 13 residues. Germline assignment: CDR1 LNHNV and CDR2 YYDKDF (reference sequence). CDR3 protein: CATSRHIRETQYF. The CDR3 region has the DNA TGTGCCACCAGCAGACATATAAGAGAGACCCAGTACTTC.

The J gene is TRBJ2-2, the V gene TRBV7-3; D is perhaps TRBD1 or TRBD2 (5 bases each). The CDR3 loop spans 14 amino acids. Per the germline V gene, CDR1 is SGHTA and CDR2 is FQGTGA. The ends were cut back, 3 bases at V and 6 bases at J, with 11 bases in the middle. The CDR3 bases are TGTGCCAGCAGCTTGTCGGGGCGCGCCGGGGAGCTGTTTTTT. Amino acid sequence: CASSLSGRAGELFF.

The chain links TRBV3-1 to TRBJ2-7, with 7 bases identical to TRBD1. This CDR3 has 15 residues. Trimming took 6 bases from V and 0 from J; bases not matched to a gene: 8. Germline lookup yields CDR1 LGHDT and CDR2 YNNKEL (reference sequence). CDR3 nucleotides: TGTGCCAGCAGTCACGGGACAGAGAGCTCCTACGAGCAGTACTTC. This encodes CASSHGTESSYEQYF.

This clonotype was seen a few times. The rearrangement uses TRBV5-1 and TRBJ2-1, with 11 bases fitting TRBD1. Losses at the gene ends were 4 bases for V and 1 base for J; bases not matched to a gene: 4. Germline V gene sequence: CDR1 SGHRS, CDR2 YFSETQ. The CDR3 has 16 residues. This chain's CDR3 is CASSRGQGGSYNEQFF. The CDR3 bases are TGCGCCAGCAGCAGGGGACAGGGGGGGTCCTACAATGAGCAGTTCTTC.

DNA of the CDR3: TGTGCCAGCACCGCAGGGAGGAGGGACGGTACCGGGGAGCTGTTTTTT. It is translated as CASTAGRRDGTGELFF. J is TRBJ2-2 and V is TRBV27; D possibly corresponds to TRBD2 (6 bases). CDR3 length: 16 residues. Trimming shortened V by 7 bases and J by 5 bases, and 20 bases separated the two germline ends. Germline CDR1 reads MNHEY; CDR2 reads SMNVEV (reference sequence).

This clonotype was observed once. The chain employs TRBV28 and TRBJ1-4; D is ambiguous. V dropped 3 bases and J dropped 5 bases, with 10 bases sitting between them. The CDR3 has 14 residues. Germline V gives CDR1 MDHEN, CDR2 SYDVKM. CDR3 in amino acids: CASSFLSENEKLFF. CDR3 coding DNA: TGTGCCAGCAGTTTTCTGTCCGAAAATGAAAAACTGTTTTTT. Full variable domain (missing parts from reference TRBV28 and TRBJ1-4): DVKVTQSSRYLVKRTGEKVFLECVQDMDHENMFWYRQDPGLGLRLIYFSYDVKMKEKGDIPEGYSVSREKKERFSLILESASTNQTSMYLCASSFLSENEKLFFGSGTQLSVL.

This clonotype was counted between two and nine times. The DNA for the CDR3 is TGTGCCACCCGTACGGGGGATAATGAGCAGTTCTTC. It specifies CATRTGDNEQFF. The chain joins TRBV27 to TRBJ2-1; tentative D call: TRBD2 (6 bases). Trimming shortened V by 10 bases and J by 7 bases, and 14 bases separated the two germline ends. Per germline, CDR1 MNHEY and CDR2 SMNVEV (reference sequence). This CDR3 spans 12 amino acids.

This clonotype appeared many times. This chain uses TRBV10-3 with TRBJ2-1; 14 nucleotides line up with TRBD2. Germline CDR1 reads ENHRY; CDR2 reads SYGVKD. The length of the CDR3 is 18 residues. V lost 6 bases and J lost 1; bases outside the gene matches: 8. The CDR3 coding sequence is TGTGCCATCAGCCCGGGACTAGCGGGAGAAGAATCCTACAATGAGCAGTTCTTC. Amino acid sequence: CAISPGLAGEESYNEQFF.

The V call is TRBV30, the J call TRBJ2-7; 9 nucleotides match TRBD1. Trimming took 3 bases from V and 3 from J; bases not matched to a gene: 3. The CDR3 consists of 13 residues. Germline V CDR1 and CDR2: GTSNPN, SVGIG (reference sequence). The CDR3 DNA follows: TGTGCCTGGAGATTGACAGGGGGCTACGAGCAGTACTTC. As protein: CAWRLTGGYEQYF.

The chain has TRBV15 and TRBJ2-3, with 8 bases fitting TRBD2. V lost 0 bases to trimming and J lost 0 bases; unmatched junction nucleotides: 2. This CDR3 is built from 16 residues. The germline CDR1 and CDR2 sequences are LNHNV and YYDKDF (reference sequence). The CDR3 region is CATSRDPGGSTDTQYF. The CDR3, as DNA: TGTGCCACCAGCAGAGACCCGGGGGGGAGCACAGATACGCAGTATTTT.

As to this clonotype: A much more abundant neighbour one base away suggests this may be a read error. The CDR3 spells CASSPSGLQYF. The CDR3 nucleotides are TGTGCCAGCTCACCCAGTGGGCTGCAGTACTTC. This chain joins TRBV18 and TRBJ2-5; no reliable D call. The germline V gene has CDR1 KGHSH and CDR2 LQKENI. V lost 3 bases, J lost 11 bases, and 10 bases lay in between. The length of the CDR3 is 11 residues.

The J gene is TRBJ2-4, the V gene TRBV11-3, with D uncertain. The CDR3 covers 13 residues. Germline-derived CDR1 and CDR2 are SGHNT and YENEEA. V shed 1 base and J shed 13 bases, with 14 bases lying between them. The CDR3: CASSLGPPTEQYF. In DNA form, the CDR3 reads TGTGCCAGCAGCTTAGGCCCCCCCACGGAGCAGTACTTC. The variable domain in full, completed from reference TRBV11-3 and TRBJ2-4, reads EAGVVQSPRYKIIEKKQPVAFWCNPISGHNTLYWYLQNLGQGPELLIRYENEEAVDDSQLPKDRFSAERLKGVDSTLKIQPAELGDSAVYLCASSLGPPTEQYFGAGTRLSVL.

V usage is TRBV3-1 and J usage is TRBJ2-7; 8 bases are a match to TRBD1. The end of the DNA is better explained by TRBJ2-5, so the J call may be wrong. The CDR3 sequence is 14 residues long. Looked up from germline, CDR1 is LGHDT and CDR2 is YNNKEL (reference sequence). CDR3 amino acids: CASSKDRARETQYF. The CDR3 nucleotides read TGTGCCAGCAGTAAGGACAGGGCAAGAGAGACCCAGTACTTC.

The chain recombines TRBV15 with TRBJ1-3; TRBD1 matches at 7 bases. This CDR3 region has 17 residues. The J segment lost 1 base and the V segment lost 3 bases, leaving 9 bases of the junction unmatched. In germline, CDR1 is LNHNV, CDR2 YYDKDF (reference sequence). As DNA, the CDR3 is TGTGCCACCAGCAGGGGAAGACAGGGCACGTCTGGAAACACCATATATTTT. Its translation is CATSRGRQGTSGNTIYF.

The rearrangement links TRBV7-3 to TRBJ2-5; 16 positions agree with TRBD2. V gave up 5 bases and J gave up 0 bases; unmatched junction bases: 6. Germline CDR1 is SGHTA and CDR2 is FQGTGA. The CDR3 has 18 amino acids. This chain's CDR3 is CASSPGTSGGAYQETQYF. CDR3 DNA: TGTGCCAGCAGCCCCGGGACTAGCGGGGGGGCTTACCAAGAGACCCAGTACTTC. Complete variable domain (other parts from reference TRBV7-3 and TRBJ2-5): GAGVSQTPSNKVTEKGKYVELRCDPISGHTALYWYRQSLGQGPEFLIYFQGTGAADDSGLPNDRFFAVRPEGSVSTLKIQRTERGDSAVYLCASSPGTSGGAYQETQYFGPGTRLLVL.

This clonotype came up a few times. DNA of the CDR3: TGTGCCAGCAGTTCGTATGTCAATCAGCCCCAGCATTTT. This sequence encodes CASSSYVNQPQHF. The chain uses TRBV27 and TRBJ1-5; D unclear. V was clipped by 4 bases and J by 3 bases, with 7 bases between them. CDR3 length equals 13 residues. The V gene's germline CDR1 is MNHEY and CDR2 SMNVEV (reference sequence).

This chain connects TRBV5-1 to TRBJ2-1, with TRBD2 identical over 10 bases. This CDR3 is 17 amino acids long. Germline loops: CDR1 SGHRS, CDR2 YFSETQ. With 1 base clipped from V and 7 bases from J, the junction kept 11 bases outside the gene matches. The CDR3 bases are TGCGCCAGCAGCTTGATGGGCAGCGGGAGGGCCGCAAATGAGCAGTTCTTC. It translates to CASSLMGSGRAANEQFF.

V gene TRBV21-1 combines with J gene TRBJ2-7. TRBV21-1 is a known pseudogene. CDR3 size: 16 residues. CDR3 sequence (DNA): TGTGCCAGCAGCGTGCCGTATGGGGGGCGCTTCTACGAGCAGTACTTC. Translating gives CASSVPYGGRFYEQYF.

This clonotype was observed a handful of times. The CDR3 here is CASSQETREFSTDTQYF. The CDR3 DNA sequence: TGCGCCAGCAGCCAAGAGACTCGGGAGTTTAGCACAGATACGCAGTATTTT. The chain is built from TRBV4-1 and TRBJ2-3; D is perhaps TRBD2 (6 bases). Trimming left V 0 bases short and J 0 bases short, with 13 bases between. Germline V gene data show CDR1 as MGHRA and CDR2 as YSYEKL. This CDR3 region has 17 residues.

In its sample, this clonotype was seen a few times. CDR3 nucleotide sequence: TGCGCCAGCAGCCAAGGGCGGGGCCTCCCGGGCGGCTACACCTTC. It translates to CASSQGRGLPGGYTF. The chain recombines TRBV4-1 with TRBJ1-2, with D possibly matching TRBD1 (5 bases). CDR3 length equals 15 residues. Trimming pared 1 base from V and 8 bases from J, leaving 17 bases between. CDR1 and CDR2 (germline): MGHRA, YSYEKL.

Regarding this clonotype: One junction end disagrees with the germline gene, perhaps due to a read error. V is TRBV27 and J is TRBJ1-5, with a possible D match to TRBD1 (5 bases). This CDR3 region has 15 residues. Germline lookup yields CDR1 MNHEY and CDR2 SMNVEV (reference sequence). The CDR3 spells CASSLFGRDSQSQHF. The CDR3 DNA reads TGTGCCAGCAGTTTATTCGGCAGGGATAGTCAGTCCCAGCATTTT.

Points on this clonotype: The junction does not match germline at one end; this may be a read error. In DNA, the CDR3 is TGTGCCAGCAGATTATGGCAGGGGGATAATTCACCCCTCCACTTT. This encodes CASRLWQGDNSPLHF. The rearrangement links TRBV27 to TRBJ1-6, with TRBD1 matching over 7 bases. This CDR3 is built from 15 residues. CDR1 is MNHEY and CDR2 is SMNVEV in the germline V gene (reference sequence).